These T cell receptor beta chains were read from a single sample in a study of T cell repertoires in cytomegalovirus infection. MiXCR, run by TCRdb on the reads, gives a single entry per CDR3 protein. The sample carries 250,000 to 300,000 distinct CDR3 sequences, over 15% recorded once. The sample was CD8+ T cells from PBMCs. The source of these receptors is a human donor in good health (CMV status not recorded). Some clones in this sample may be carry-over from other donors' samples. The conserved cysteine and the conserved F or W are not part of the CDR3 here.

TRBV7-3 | ASSLKGPSYNSPLH
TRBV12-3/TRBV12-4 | ASRGGLTSYGYT
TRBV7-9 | ASSSGFSGGANTGELF
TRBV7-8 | ASSPSPETQY
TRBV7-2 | ASSVPRVTEQF
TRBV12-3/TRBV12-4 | ASSSEDTNQPQH
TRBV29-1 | SVEAEGNEKLF
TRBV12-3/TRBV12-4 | ASTRAGGNTGELF
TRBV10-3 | AISGPDANEQF
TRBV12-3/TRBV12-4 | ANSLGGRYSNQPQH
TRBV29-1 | SVGRNTEAF
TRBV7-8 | ASSFRQGSYEQY
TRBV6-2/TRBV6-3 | ASSSGTSRLNEQF
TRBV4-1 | ASSQGSGSSYEQY
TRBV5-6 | ASRPMTGDQETQY
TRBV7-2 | ASSLAAGTDWAIPHEQF
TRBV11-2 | ASSSSLAGPPDTQY
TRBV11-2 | ASSIQTGAIYGYT
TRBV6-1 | ASTYRGGLASYEQY
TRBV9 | ASSPQGLAGDTQY
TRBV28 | ASSLDNSNQPQH
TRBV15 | ATSSDQVGQGTGVYGYT
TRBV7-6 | ASSLTGRADEQY
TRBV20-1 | SARAGTGIPRSYEQY
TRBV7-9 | ASSRGWEQY
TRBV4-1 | ASSQVGGTEAF
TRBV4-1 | ASSPTDRGDSYEQY
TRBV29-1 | SVVDSIGPSYEQY
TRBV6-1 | ASSGTGSNQPQH
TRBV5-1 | ASSLDPTVSEQY
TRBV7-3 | ASSLSPTGSTDTQY
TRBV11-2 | ASSIGPAAGLPFNEQF
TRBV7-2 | ASRGTSGNPDTQY
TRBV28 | ASSRIGGLAGANTGELF
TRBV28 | ASETGPMGAEAF